The 15 T cell receptor beta chains below were found in one sample sequenced in a study of blood T cell repertoires in COVID-19. TCRdb keeps only in-frame clones here, not all; method: immunoSEQ multiplex PCR. Counted here are more than 90,000 clones, roughly 80% occurring once; the ten biggest clones make up under 20%. The sequencing sample was made of peripheral blood. The receptors come from an elderly man with acute or convalescent COVID-19.

This clone appeared a few times. The chain links TRBV7-8 to TRBJ1-1; perhaps TRBD1 as D (5 bases). Trimming pared 5 bases from V and 1 base from J, leaving 14 bases between. The CDR3 extends over 15 amino acids. Germline CDR1 SGHVS, CDR2 FQNEAQ. DNA for the CDR3: TGTGCCAGCAGCGCGACGGGTAGGGGGAACACTGAAGCTTTCTTT. Protein product: CASSATGRGNTEAFF.

The rearrangement links TRBV2 to TRBJ2-5; D uncertain. The CDR3 runs 11 residues. Germline lookup yields CDR1 SNHLY and CDR2 FYNNEI. Deletions cut 7 bases from V and 3 bases from J, with 6 bases between. CDR3 sequence: CASTMKETQYF. In DNA, the CDR3 is TGTGCCAGCACTATGAAAGAGACCCAGTACTTC.

This rearrangement joins TRBV28 to TRBJ1-2, with 11 bases identical to TRBD1. Germline V gene data show CDR1 as MDHEN and CDR2 as SYDVKM. The CDR3 contains 15 residues. J gave up 5 bases and V 4 bases, and 6 bases lay outside the gene matches. For the CDR3, the DNA is TGTGCCAGCAGTTACACGGGACAGGGGGGGTATGGCTACACCTTC. This translates into CASSYTGQGGYGYTF.

This chain connects TRBV11-3 to TRBJ2-7; D ambiguous. CDR3 length: 13 amino acids. The V end lost 1 base, the J end lost 6 bases, and 10 bases lay between the germline ends. The germline gives CDR1 SGHNT, CDR2 YENEEA. In nucleotides, the CDR3 is TGTGCCAGCAGCTTAGCGTCAGGTACCGAGCAGTACTTC. It yields the protein CASSLASGTEQYF. Combining the CDR3 with reference TRBV11-3 and TRBJ2-7 gives the whole variable domain EAGVVQSPRYKIIEKKQPVAFWCNPISGHNTLYWYLQNLGQGPELLIRYENEEAVDDSQLPKDRFSAERLKGVDSTLKIQPAELGDSAVYLCASSLASGTEQYFGPGTRLTVT.

A single count supports this clone. J is TRBJ2-7 and V is TRBV28; D not resolved. Germline V gene sequence: CDR1 MDHEN, CDR2 SYDVKM. V lost 5 bases, J lost 2 bases, and 7 bases lay in between. This CDR3 region has 12 residues. The CDR3 region is CASSTLPYEQYF. In DNA form, the CDR3 reads TGTGCCAGCAGTACTTTGCCCTACGAGCAGTACTTC.

This chain links TRBV6-1 with TRBJ1-1, with TRBD1 matching 9 bases. The CDR3 runs 13 residues. Germline V gene data show CDR1 as MNHNS and CDR2 as SASEGT. V lost 3 bases, J lost 6 bases, and 2 bases stayed unmatched. The CDR3 region has the DNA TGTGCCAGCAGTGAGGACAGGGGATCTGAAGCTTTCTTT. Translating gives CASSEDRGSEAFF.

This clone was counted only a few times. The chain employs TRBV11-2 and TRBJ2-2; 8 bases agree with TRBD1. The CDR3 extends over 19 amino acids. V trimming: 1 base; J trimming: 0 bases; junction bases outside the gene matches: 10. The germline V gene has CDR1 SGHAT and CDR2 FQNNGV. In nucleotides, the CDR3 is TGTGCCAGCAGCTTAGTTCGGACAGGGAATCTCCCGAACACCGGGGAGCTGTTTTTT. Translating gives CASSLVRTGNLPNTGELFF.

The chain joins TRBV3-1 (or the pseudogene TRBV3-2) to TRBJ1-1, with no clear D. Germline V gives CDR1 LGHDT, CDR2 YNNKEL (reference sequence). This CDR3 contains 13 residues. Between the trimmed V and J ends, which lost 1 base and 3 bases, there was a span of 6 bases. The CDR3 nucleotides are TGTGCCAGCAGCCAAGCCCCATACACTGAAGCTTTCTTT. Its translation: CASSQAPYTEAFF.

V is TRBV6-6 and J is TRBJ2-1; possible D gene TRBD2, 7 bases. V lost 6 bases and J lost 15, with 27 bases in between. Germline V CDR1 and CDR2: MNHNY, SVGAGI (reference sequence). The CDR3 sequence is 15 residues long. The CDR3: CASSPTALGGAVGFF. The CDR3 DNA follows: TGTGCCAGCAGCCCGACGGCCTTGGGGGGGGCAGTGGGGTTCTTC.

V is TRBV28 and J is TRBJ1-1; a weak D match, TRBD1 (6 bases). Trimming cost V 5 bases and J 5 bases, with 18 bases left between them. Germline lookup yields CDR1 MDHEN and CDR2 SYDVKM. The CDR3 extends over 15 amino acids. CDR3 DNA sequence: TGTGCCAGCAGTCCCGCCGGGGGGGGGCGGACTGAAGCTTTCTTT. It yields the protein CASSPAGGGRTEAFF.

This clone appeared a few times. V and J are TRBV28 and TRBJ1-5; 7 positions match TRBD1. The CDR3 is made up of 15 amino acids. V trimming: 6 bases; J trimming: 5 bases; junction bases outside the gene matches: 10. CDR1 and CDR2 from the germline V gene are MDHEN and SYDVKM. As DNA, the CDR3 is TGTGCCAGCAGACCCCGGGACAGAAACTATCAGCCCCAGCATTTT. The encoded protein is CASRPRDRNYQPQHF.

The V and J genes are TRBV29-1 and TRBJ1-2; D unresolved. The CDR3 is made up of 12 amino acids. Germline V gene data show CDR1 as SQVTM and CDR2 as ANQGSEA. V lost 3 bases to trimming and J lost 4 bases, with 9 bases between them. CDR3 region: CSVEVYSYGYTF. CDR3 nucleotide sequence: TGCAGCGTTGAGGTTTACAGCTATGGCTACACCTTC.

This clone was counted once. The J gene is TRBJ2-2, the V gene TRBV2; 9 nucleotides agree with TRBD2. The length of the CDR3 is 16 residues. J lost 4 bases, V lost 6 bases, and 9 bases had no gene match. Germline loops: CDR1 SNHLY, CDR2 FYNNEI. CDR3 residues: CASRLNSGSGTGELFF. CDR3 in DNA: TGTGCCAGCAGGCTTAATAGCGGGAGTGGCACCGGGGAGCTGTTTTTT.

The chain links TRBV5-5 to TRBJ2-4, with D tentatively TRBD2 (5 bases). The V gene lost 0 bases and the J gene lost 1 base, with 11 bases spanning the gap. The CDR3 extends over 16 amino acids. CDR1 is SGHKS and CDR2 is YYEKEE in the germline V gene (reference sequence). The CDR3 sequence: CASSLAGFVAKNIQYF. In DNA, the CDR3 is TGTGCCAGCAGCTTGGCGGGGTTTGTGGCCAAAAACATTCAGTACTTC.

The V call is TRBV7-2, the J call TRBJ1-2, with 10 bases fitting TRBD1. With 2 bases clipped from V and 8 bases from J, the junction kept 5 bases outside the gene matches. CDR1 and CDR2 from the germline V gene are SGHTA and FQGNSA. This CDR3 has 14 amino acids. The CDR3 loop reads CASSLSDRGQGYTF. The CDR3 nucleotides read TGTGCCAGCAGCTTATCAGACAGGGGGCAAGGCTACACCTTC.